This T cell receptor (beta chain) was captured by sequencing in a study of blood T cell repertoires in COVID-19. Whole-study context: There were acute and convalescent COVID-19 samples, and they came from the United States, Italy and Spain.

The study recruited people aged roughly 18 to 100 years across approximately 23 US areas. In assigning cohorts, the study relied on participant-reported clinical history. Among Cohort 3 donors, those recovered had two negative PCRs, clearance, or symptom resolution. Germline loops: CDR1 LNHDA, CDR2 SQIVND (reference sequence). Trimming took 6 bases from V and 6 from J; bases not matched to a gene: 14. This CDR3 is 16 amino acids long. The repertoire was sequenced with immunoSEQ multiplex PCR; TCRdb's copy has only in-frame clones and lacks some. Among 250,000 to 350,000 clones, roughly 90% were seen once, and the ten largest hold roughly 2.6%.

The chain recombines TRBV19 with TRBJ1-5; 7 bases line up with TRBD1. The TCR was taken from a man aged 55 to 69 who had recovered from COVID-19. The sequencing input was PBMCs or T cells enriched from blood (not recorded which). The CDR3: CASSRSRGQGGQPQHF. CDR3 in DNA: TGTGCCAGTAGCCGGAGTAGGGGGCAGGGAGGTCAGCCCCAGCATTTT.